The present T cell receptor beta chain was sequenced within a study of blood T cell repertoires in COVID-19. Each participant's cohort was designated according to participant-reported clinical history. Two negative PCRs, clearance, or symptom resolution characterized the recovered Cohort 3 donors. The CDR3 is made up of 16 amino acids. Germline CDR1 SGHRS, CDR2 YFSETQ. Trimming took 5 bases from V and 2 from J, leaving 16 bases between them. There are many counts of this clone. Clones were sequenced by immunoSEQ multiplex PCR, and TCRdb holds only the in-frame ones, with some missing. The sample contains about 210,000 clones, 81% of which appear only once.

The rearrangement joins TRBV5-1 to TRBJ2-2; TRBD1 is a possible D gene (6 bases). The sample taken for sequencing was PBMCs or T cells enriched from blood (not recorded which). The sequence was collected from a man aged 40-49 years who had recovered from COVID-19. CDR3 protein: CASSSSRDTNTGELFF. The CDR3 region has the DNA TGCGCCAGCAGTTCATCCCGGGACACCAACACCGGGGAGCTGTTTTTT.